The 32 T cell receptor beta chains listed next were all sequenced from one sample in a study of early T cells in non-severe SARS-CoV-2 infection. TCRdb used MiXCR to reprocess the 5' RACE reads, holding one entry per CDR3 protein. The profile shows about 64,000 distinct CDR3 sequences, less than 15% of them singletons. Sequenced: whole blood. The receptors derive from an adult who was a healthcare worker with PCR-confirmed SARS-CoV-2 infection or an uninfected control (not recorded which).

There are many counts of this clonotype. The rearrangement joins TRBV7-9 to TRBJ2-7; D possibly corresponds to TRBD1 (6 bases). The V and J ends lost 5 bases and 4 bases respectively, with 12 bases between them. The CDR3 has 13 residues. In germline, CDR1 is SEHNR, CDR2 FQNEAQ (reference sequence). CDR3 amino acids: CASSPGVGYEQYF. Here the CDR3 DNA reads TGTGCCAGCAGCCCAGGGGTCGGTTACGAGCAGTACTTC. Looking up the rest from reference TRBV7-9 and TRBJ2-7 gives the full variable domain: DTGVSQNPRHKITKRGQNVTFRCDPISEHNRLYWYRQTLGQGPEFLTYFQNEAQLEKSRLLSDRFSAERPKGSFSTLEIQRTEQGDSAMYLCASSPGVGYEQYFGPGTRLTVT.

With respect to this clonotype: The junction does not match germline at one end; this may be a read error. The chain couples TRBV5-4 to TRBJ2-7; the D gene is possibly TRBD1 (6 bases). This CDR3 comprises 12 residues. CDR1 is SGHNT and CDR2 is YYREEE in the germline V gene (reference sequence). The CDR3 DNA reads TGTGCCAACAGCTTCACAGGGAACGAGCAGTACTTC. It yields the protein CANSFTGNEQYF.

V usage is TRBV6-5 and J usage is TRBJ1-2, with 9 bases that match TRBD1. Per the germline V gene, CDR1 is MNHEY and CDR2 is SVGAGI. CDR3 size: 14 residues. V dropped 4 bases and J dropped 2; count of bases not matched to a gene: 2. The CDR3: CASSWTGENYGYTF. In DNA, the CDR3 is TGTGCCAGCAGTTGGACAGGGGAGAACTATGGCTACACCTTC.

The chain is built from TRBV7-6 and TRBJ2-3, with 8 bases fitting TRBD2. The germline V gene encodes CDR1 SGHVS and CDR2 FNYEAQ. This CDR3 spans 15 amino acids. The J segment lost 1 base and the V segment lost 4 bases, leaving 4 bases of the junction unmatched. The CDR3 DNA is TGTGCCAGCAGCTCAGGACTAGCTCGCACAGATACGCAGTATTTT. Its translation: CASSSGLARTDTQYF.

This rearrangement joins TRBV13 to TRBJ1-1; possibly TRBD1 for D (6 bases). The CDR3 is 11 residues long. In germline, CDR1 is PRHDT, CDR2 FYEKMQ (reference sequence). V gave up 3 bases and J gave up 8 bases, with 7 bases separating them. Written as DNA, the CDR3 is TGTGCCAGCAGCTTTACAGGGGAAGCTTTCTTT. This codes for CASSFTGEAFF.

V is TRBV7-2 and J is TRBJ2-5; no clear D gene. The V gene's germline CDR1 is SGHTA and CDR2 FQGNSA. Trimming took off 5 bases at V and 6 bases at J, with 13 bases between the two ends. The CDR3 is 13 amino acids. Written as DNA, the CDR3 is TGTGCCAGCAGCCCCGGGCTCCCCCAGACCCAGTACTTC. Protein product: CASSPGLPQTQYF. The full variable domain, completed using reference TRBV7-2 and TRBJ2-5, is GAGVSQSPSNKVTEKGKDVELRCDPISGHTALYWYRQSLGQGLEFLIYFQGNSAPDKSGLPSDRFSAERTGGSVSTLTIQRTQQEDSAVYLCASSPGLPQTQYFGPGTRLLVL.

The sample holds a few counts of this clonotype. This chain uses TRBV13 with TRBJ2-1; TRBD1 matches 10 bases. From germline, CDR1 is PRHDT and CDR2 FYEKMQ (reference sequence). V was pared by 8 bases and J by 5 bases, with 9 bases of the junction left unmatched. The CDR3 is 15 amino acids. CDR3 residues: CASSTSGQGDNEQFF. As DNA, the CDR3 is TGTGCCAGCTCGACCTCCGGACAGGGGGACAATGAGCAGTTCTTC.

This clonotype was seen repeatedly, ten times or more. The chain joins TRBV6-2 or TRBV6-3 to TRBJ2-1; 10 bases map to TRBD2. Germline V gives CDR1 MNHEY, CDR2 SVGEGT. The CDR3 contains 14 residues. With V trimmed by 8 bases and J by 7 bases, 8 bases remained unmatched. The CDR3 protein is CASLLAGAGNEQFF. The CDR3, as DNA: TGTGCCAGCCTCCTAGCGGGGGCCGGGAATGAGCAGTTCTTC.

The CDR3 loop reads CASSLSVNTEAFF. The CDR3 coding sequence is TGCGCCAGCAGCCTGTCAGTGAACACTGAAGCTTTCTTT. This chain uses TRBV4-3 with TRBJ1-1; D is ambiguous. Germline V gene data show CDR1 as LGHNA and CDR2 as YSLEER. The CDR3 has 13 residues. Trimming removed 4 bases at V and 0 bases at J, with 6 bases between.

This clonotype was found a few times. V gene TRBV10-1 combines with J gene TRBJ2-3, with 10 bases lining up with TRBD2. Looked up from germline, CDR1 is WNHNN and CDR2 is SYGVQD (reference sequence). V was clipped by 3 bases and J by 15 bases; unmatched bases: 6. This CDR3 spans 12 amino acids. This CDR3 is CASSDFSGGPYF. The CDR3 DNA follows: TGCGCCAGCAGTGACTTTAGCGGGGGGCCCTATTTT.

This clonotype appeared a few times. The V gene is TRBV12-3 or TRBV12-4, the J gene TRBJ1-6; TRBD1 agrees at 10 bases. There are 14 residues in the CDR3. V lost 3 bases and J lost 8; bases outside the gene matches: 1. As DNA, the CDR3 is TGTGCCAGCAGTTTGGGACAGGGGTATTCACCCCTCCACTTT. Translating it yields CASSLGQGYSPLHF.

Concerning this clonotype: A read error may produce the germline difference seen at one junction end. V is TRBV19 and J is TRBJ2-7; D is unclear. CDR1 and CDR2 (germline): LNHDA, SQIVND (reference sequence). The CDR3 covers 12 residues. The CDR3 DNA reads TGTGTCAGTTCCCCTCGGTCCTACGAGCAGTACTTC. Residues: CVSSPRSYEQYF.

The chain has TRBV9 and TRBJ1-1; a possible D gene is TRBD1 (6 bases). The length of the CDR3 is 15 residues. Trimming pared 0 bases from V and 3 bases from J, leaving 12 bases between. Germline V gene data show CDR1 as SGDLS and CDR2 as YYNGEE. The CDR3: CASSVGVGGHTEAFF. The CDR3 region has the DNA TGTGCCAGCAGCGTAGGGGTAGGGGGGCACACTGAAGCTTTCTTT.

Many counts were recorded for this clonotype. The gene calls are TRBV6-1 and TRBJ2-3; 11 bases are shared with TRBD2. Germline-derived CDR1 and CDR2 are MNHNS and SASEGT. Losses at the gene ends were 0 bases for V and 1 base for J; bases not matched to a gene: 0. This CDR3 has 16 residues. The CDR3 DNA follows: TGTGCCAGCAGTGAAGCACTAGCGGGGGGCACAGATACGCAGTATTTT. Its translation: CASSEALAGGTDTQYF.

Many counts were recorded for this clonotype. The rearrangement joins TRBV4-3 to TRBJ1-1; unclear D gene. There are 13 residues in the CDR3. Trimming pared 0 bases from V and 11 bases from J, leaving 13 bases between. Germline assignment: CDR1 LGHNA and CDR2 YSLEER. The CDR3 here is CASSQDPRVDAFF. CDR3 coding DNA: TGCGCCAGCAGCCAAGATCCGAGGGTAGATGCTTTCTTT.

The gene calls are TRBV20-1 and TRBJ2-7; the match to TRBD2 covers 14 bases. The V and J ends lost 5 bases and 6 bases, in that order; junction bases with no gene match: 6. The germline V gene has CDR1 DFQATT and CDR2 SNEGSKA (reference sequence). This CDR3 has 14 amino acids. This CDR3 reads CSAPLGLAGAEQYF. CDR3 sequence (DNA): TGCAGTGCTCCCCTGGGACTAGCGGGGGCCGAGCAGTACTTC.

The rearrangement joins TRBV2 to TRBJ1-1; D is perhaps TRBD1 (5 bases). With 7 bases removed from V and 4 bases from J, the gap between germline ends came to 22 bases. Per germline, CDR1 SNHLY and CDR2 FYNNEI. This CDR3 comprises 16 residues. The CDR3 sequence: CASTARGAGRATEAFF. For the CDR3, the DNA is TGTGCCAGCACCGCTCGAGGGGCAGGGAGGGCCACTGAAGCTTTCTTT.

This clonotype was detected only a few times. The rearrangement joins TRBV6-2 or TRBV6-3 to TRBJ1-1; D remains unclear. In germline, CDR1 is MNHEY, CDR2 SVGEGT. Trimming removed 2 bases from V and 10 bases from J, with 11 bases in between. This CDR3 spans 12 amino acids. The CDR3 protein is CASSYGGWRAFF. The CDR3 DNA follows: TGTGCCAGCAGTTACGGAGGGTGGAGAGCTTTCTTT.

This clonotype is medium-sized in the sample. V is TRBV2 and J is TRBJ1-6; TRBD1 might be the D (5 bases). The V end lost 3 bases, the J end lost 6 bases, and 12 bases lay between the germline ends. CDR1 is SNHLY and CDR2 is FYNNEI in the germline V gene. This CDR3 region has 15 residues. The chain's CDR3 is CASSEAGSLNSPLHF. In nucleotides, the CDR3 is TGTGCCAGCAGTGAGGCAGGGAGCCTTAATTCACCCCTCCACTTT.

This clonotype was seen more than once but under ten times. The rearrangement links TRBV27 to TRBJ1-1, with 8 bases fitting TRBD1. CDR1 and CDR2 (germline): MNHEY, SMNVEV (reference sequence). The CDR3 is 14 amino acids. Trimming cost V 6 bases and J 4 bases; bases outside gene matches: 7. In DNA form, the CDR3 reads TGTGCCAGCAGCCGACAGGGGCGCCGCACTGAAGCTTTCTTT. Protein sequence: CASSRQGRRTEAFF.

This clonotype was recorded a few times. The DNA for the CDR3 is TGCAGCGTTGCCATTTCTAGCGACGAGCAGTACTTC. Translation gives CSVAISSDEQYF. J is TRBJ2-7 and V is TRBV29-1; tentatively, D is TRBD2 (6 bases). Trimming stripped 4 bases from V and 5 bases from J, with 12 bases between. Germline V gene sequence: CDR1 SQVTM, CDR2 ANQGSEA. The CDR3 extends over 12 amino acids.

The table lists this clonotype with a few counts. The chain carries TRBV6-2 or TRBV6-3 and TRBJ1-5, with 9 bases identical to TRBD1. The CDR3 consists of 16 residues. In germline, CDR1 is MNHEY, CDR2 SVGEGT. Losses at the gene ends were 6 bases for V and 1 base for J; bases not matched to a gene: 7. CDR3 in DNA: TGTGCCAGCAGACTTACAGGGGGCGGGAGCAATCAGCCCCAGCATTTT. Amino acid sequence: CASRLTGGGSNQPQHF.

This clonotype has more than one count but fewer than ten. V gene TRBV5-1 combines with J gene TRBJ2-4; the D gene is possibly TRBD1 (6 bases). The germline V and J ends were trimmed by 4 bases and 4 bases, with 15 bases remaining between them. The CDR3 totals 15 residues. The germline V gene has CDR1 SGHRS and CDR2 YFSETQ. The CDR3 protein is CASSGTGLSKNIQYF. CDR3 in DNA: TGCGCCAGCAGCGGAACAGGGCTTTCTAAAAACATTCAGTACTTC.

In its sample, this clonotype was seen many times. The CDR3, as DNA: TGTGCCAGCAGCCCCAGAGGGCTGAACACAGATACGCAGTATTTT. Translating gives CASSPRGLNTDTQYF. This sequence joins TRBV7-2 and TRBJ2-3, with D possibly TRBD2 on 5 matching bases. This CDR3 comprises 15 residues. V was clipped by 5 bases and J by 2 bases, with 14 bases between them. CDR1 SGHTA and CDR2 FQGNSA come from the germline V gene.

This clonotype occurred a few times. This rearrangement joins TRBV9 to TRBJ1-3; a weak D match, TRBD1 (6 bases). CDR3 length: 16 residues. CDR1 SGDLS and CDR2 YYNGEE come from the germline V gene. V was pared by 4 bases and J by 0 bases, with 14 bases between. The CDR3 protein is CASSPRGASSGNTIYF. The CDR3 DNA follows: TGTGCCAGCAGCCCACGGGGGGCTTCCTCTGGAAACACCATATATTTT.

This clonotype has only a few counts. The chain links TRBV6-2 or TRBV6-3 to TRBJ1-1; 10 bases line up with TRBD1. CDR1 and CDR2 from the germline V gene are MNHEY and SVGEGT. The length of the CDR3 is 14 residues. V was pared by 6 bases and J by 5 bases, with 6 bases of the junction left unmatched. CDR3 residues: CASSETGGRTEAFF. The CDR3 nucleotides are TGTGCCAGCAGCGAGACAGGGGGCAGGACTGAAGCTTTCTTT.

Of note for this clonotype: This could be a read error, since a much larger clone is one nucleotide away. This CDR3 reads CSARHNPGSLAKNIQYF. As DNA, the CDR3 is TGCAGTGCTCGCCATAATCCGGGTTCCTTAGCCAAAAACATTCAGTACTTC. The chain links TRBV20-1 to TRBJ2-4, with D uncertain. CDR3 length: 17 residues. Germline V lookup: CDR1 DFQATT, CDR2 SNEGSKA (reference sequence). The V end lost 5 bases, the J end lost 0 bases, and 20 bases lay between the germline ends.

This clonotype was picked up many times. The CDR3, as DNA: TGTGCCACCAGTGATGCGACAGGGATATACAATGAGCAGTTCTTC. Protein product: CATSDATGIYNEQFF. The chain joins TRBV24-1 to TRBJ2-1, with TRBD1 matching 7 bases. V was pared by 3 bases and J by 4 bases, with 5 bases of the junction left unmatched. The V gene's germline CDR1 is KGHDR and CDR2 SFDVKD. This CDR3 is built from 15 residues.

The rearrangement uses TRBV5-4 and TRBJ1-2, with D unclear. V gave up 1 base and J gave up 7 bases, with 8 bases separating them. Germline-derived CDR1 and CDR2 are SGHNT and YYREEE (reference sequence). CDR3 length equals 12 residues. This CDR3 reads CASSLFLGGYTF. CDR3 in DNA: TGTGCCAGCAGCTTGTTTTTGGGTGGCTACACCTTC.

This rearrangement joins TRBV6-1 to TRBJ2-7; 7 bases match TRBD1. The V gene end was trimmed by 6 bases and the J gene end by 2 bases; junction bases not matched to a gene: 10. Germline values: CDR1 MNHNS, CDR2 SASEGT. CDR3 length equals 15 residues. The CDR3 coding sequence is TGTGCCAGCAGGAAAGACAGGGCCCCCACCTACGAGCAGTACTTC. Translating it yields CASRKDRAPTYEQYF.

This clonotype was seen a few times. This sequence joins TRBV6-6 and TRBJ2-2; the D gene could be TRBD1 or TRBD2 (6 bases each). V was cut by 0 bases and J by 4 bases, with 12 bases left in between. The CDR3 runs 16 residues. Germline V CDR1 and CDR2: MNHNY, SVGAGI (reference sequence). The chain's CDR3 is CASSYSGGRGTGELFF. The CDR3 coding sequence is TGTGCCAGCAGTTACTCGGGGGGCCGCGGCACCGGGGAGCTGTTTTTT.

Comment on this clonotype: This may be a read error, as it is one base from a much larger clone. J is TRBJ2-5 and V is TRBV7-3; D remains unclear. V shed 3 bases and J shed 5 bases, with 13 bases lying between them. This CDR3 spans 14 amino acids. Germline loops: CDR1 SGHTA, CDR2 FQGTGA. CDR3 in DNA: TGTGCCAGCAGCTTCGGATCCAGCGACGAGACCCAGTACTTC. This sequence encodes CASSFGSSDETQYF.